This T cell receptor (beta chain) was obtained from a study of shared clonotypes between healthy human individuals. Points from the study as a whole: Larger richness was generally estimated for naive than memory subsets.

In the authors' methods: Junction-only sequences without quality scores were provided by ImmunoSEQ, so filtering was different. Clones were sequenced by immunoSEQ multiplex PCR, and TCRdb holds only the in-frame ones, with some missing. V and J calls and clone size are given by that table; D and trimming were obtained from the DNA. The profile shows more than 850,000 clones, about four fifths of them singletons. Notes on this clone: Its antigen is still unknown.

Healthy adults negative for HIV, lacking recent acute infections or vaccinations, served as donors. The sample was memory CD4+ T cells from PBMCs. Noted subset: CD45RA-negative fraction. The receptor's source is a man between 18 and 29 years old in good health. Some clones in this sample may be carry-over from other donors' samples.

This chain's CDR3 is CASSSQGLNTEAFF. For the CDR3, the DNA is TGTGCCAGCTCATCCCAGGGCCTGAACACTGAAGCTTTCTTT. This rearrangement joins TRBV18 to TRBJ1-1, with a possible D match to TRBD1 (5 bases). The germline V and J ends were trimmed by 5 bases and 0 bases, with 10 bases remaining between them. The germline CDR1 and CDR2 sequences are KGHSH and LQKENI. This CDR3 comprises 14 residues.